The clone carrying this TCR beta chain was found many times. Antigen specificity is unknown. The sample belongs to a study of blood T cells in healthy people across ages. Isolating PBMCs gave at least 6 million of these cells per sample. A sample-barcoded 5' primer and a J-beta primer mix were used in a second PCR of about 7 to 12 cycles. TCRdb processed the 5' RACE reads anew with MiXCR; each CDR3 protein has one entry. This table has more than 650,000 distinct CDR3 sequences, approximately 21% appearing once. Between the trimmed V and J ends, which lost 4 bases and 1 base, there was a span of 9 bases. The CDR3 extends over 14 amino acids. CDR1 and CDR2 (germline): LNHDA, SQIVND (reference sequence). General study points: Roughly linearly, TCR beta diversity per million T cells fell as age increased.

This sequence originates from a man between 70 and 80 years old in good health. This chain joins TRBV19 and TRBJ2-3, with D tentatively TRBD1 (6 bases). The sequenced sample was blood. CDR3 DNA: TGTGCCAGTAGTACCAGGGGAGGCACAGATACGCAGTATTTT. Amino acid sequence: CASSTRGGTDTQYF. The variable domain in full, with the rest retrieved from reference TRBV19 and TRBJ2-3, is DGGITQSPKYLFRKEGQNVTLSCEQNLNHDAMYWYRQDPGQGLRLIYYSQIVNDFQKGDIAEGYSVSREKKESFPLTVTSAQKNPTAFYLCASSTRGGTDTQYFGPGTRLTVL.